The TCR beta chain under discussion was sequenced for a study of T cell repertoires in cytomegalovirus infection. Study-wide results and limits: Accumulated public TCR beta family frequency recognized individuals carrying CMV together with the relevant HLA. The ex vivo response showed dominance by HLA-C-restricted CMV-specific TCR beta clonotypes.

This clonotype was seen at least ten times. Antigen: not known. With V trimmed by 3 bases and J by 10 bases, 11 bases remained unmatched. The germline V gene encodes CDR1 LNHDA and CDR2 SQIVND (reference sequence). The CDR3 has 15 residues. TCRdb redid the calling of the reads with MiXCR, one entry per CDR3 protein. The table lists 65,000 to 90,000 distinct CDR3 sequences, more than 3.5% of them singletons, with around 4.4% in the top ten. The chain is built from TRBV19 and TRBJ2-1, with 8 positions matching TRBD1. The receptor was isolated from a human donor in good health (CMV status not recorded). Some clones in this sample may be carry-over from other donors' samples. The sequencing input was PBMCs. The CDR3 loop is CASSIPGRTGQEQFF. CDR3 nucleotides: TGTGCCAGTAGTATCCCGGGTCGGACAGGGCAGGAGCAGTTCTTC.